The 32 T cell receptor beta chains below come from one sample, sequenced in a study of T cell changes during pregnancy in multiple sclerosis. Clones were sequenced by immunoSEQ multiplex PCR, and TCRdb holds only the in-frame ones, with some missing. The data show 35,000 to 45,000 clones, roughly nine tenths seen once. The sequenced sample was CD4+ T cells from peripheral blood mononuclear cells, obtained before pregnancy. Receptor source: a female donor with multiple sclerosis, enrolled in a pregnancy study.

The chain couples TRBV9 to TRBJ1-1; the D gene is possibly TRBD1 (5 bases). The CDR3 runs 14 residues. V was cut by 3 bases and J by 5 bases, with 14 bases left in between. Germline loops: CDR1 SGDLS, CDR2 YYNGEE. In DNA form, the CDR3 reads TGTGCCAGCAGCGCTAGACAGCTGGGGACTGAAGCTTTCTTT. Encoded protein: CASSARQLGTEAFF. Supplemented by reference TRBV9 and TRBJ1-1, the full variable domain reads DSGVTQTPKHLITATGQRVTLRCSPRSGDLSVYWYQQSLDQGLQFLIQYYNGEERAKGNILERFSAQQFPDLHSELNLSSLELGDSALYFCASSARQLGTEAFFGQGTRLTVV.

This chain links TRBV9 with TRBJ2-5; the match to TRBD2 covers 8 bases. Germline CDR1 reads SGDLS; CDR2 reads YYNGEE. The V segment lost 0 bases and the J segment 4 bases; nucleotides outside the gene matches: 5. CDR3 length equals 15 residues. The CDR3 protein is CASSVGLAGLETQYF. CDR3 nucleotide sequence: TGTGCCAGCAGCGTAGGCCTAGCGGGCTTAGAGACCCAGTACTTC.

The chain has TRBV21-1 and TRBJ2-3; no check of the table's D call, TRBD1, against the DNA was made. TRBV21-1 is a pseudogene locus. This CDR3 comprises 15 residues. CDR3 sequence: CASIRGIASTDTQYF. For the CDR3, the DNA is TGTGCCAGCATTAGGGGAATCGCTAGCACAGATACGCAGTATTTT.

CDR3 amino acids: CASSPLPTGKEYGYTF. DNA of the CDR3: TGTGCCAGCTCACCACTGCCGACAGGGAAGGAATATGGCTACACCTTC. This chain joins TRBV18 and TRBJ1-2; 7 bases align to TRBD1. Trimming at V came to 1 base and at J to 5 bases, leaving 10 bases not matched to a gene. There are 16 residues in the CDR3. Germline CDR1 and CDR2: KGHSH and LQKENI.

This chain uses TRBV19 with TRBJ2-2; D is perhaps TRBD2 (5 bases). Germline V CDR1 and CDR2: LNHDA, SQIVND (reference sequence). CDR3 size: 15 residues. Trimming stripped 6 bases from V and 8 bases from J, with 19 bases between. In DNA form, the CDR3 reads TGTGCCAGTAGAGGGCTAGCCAGTTCCTGGGGGGAGCTGTTTTTT. This encodes CASRGLASSWGELFF.

The sample holds a few counts of this clone. The chain employs TRBV19 and TRBJ1-6; a possible D gene is TRBD1 (5 bases). The CDR3 totals 15 residues. Per germline, CDR1 LNHDA and CDR2 SQIVND (reference sequence). Trimming shortened V by 3 bases and J by 10 bases, and 16 bases separated the two germline ends. The CDR3 coding sequence is TGTGCCAGTAGTATCATGCTGGGGGGGTTCTCACCCCTCCACTTT. Its translation: CASSIMLGGFSPLHF.

This chain links TRBV6-5 with TRBJ1-1, with D possibly being TRBD1 (5 bases). The CDR3 extends over 15 amino acids. The V gene lost 1 base and the J gene lost 1 base, with 10 bases spanning the gap. Germline V gives CDR1 MNHEY, CDR2 SVGAGI. The CDR3 coding sequence is TGTGCCAGCAGTTACTGGGGGACTCGGAACACTGAAGCTTTCTTT. Residues: CASSYWGTRNTEAFF.

This clone has a handful of counts. The rearrangement uses TRBV30 and TRBJ1-1; perhaps TRBD1 as D (6 bases). This CDR3 spans 13 amino acids. V was clipped by 3 bases and J by 5 bases, with 13 bases between them. Germline-derived CDR1 and CDR2 are GTSNPN and SVGIG (reference sequence). The CDR3 DNA sequence: TGTGCCTGGAGGGGGGACACGGGAACTGAAGCTTTCTTT. It yields the protein CAWRGDTGTEAFF.

The chain has TRBV29-1 and TRBJ1-1; D uncertain. Trimming shortened V by 4 bases and J by 0 bases, and 12 bases separated the two germline ends. There are 14 residues in the CDR3. The germline CDR1 and CDR2 sequences are SQVTM and ANQGSEA. CDR3 DNA sequence: TGCAGCGTTGGCACTGTCTTTATGAACACTGAAGCTTTCTTT. This encodes CSVGTVFMNTEAFF.

The chain couples TRBV7-2 to TRBJ1-2; TRBD1 might be the D (5 bases). V dropped 4 bases and J dropped 8 bases, with 26 bases sitting between them. CDR3 size: 17 residues. Germline V gene lookup returns CDR1 SGHTA and CDR2 FQGNSA. The CDR3 protein is CASSSLRGGLRTWGYTF. CDR3 nucleotides: TGTGCCAGCAGCTCCCTTAGGGGAGGGCTCCGAACCTGGGGCTACACCTTC.

J is TRBJ2-2 and V is TRBV7-3; no clear D gene. V was trimmed by 5 bases and J by 6 bases, leaving 10 bases between them. Germline V gene sequence: CDR1 SGHTA, CDR2 FQGTGA. The CDR3 length is 13 residues. CDR3 in amino acids: CASSPTWAGELFF. Written as DNA, the CDR3 is TGTGCCAGCAGCCCGACTTGGGCCGGGGAGCTGTTTTTT.

This chain uses TRBV7-9 with TRBJ1-1; possible D gene TRBD1, 5 bases. This CDR3 region has 13 residues. Deletions cut 3 bases from V and 5 bases from J, with 10 bases between. Germline V gene sequence: CDR1 SEHNR, CDR2 FQNEAQ (reference sequence). CDR3 loop: CASSLDTETEAFF. The CDR3 bases are TGTGCCAGCAGCTTGGACACAGAAACTGAAGCTTTCTTT.

The chain couples TRBV15 to TRBJ2-3, with D perhaps matching TRBD1 (5 bases). With 7 bases removed from V and 3 bases from J, the gap between germline ends came to 11 bases. The V gene's germline CDR1 is LNHNV and CDR2 YYDKDF (reference sequence). The CDR3 sequence is 13 residues long. The DNA for the CDR3 is TGTGCCACCATGGGGCGTTTGACAGATACGCAGTATTTT. It translates to CATMGRLTDTQYF.

CDR3 nucleotide sequence: TGTGCCATCAGCGGGACAGGGGTCGGCACTGAAGCTTTCTTT. Protein sequence: CAISGTGVGTEAFF. The V and J genes are TRBV10-3 and TRBJ1-1; 10 positions match TRBD1. This CDR3 region has 14 residues. Germline V CDR1 and CDR2: ENHRY, SYGVKD. V lost 6 bases to trimming and J lost 4 bases; unmatched junction nucleotides: 5.

The chain has TRBV11-2 and TRBJ1-1; D is possibly TRBD1 (5 bases). Germline CDR1 SGHAT, CDR2 FQNNGV. Trimming cost V 5 bases and J 5 bases, with 12 bases left between them. There are 13 residues in the CDR3. CDR3 DNA: TGTGCCAGCAGCCGAAAGGAGGGGACTGAAGCTTTCTTT. Amino acid sequence: CASSRKEGTEAFF.

The chain carries TRBV4-2 and TRBJ1-3; D unresolved. Trimming shortened V by 1 base and J by 3 bases, and 16 bases separated the two germline ends. The CDR3 is 17 residues long. Germline V lookup: CDR1 LGHNA, CDR2 YNFKEQ. CDR3 bases: TGTGCCAGCAGCCAAGGGGTGACGGGGAAAGGTGGAAACACCATATATTTT. Its translation is CASSQGVTGKGGNTIYF.

The V call is TRBV7-9, the J call TRBJ1-1; D possibly corresponds to TRBD1 (6 bases). Trimming took 3 bases from V and 5 from J, leaving 19 bases between them. This CDR3 region has 16 residues. CDR1 and CDR2 from the germline V gene are SEHNR and FQNEAQ (reference sequence). CDR3 region: CASSFHIGGAWTEAFF. The CDR3 DNA follows: TGTGCCAGCAGCTTCCATATCGGGGGGGCTTGGACTGAAGCTTTCTTT. Full variable domain (rest looked up from reference TRBV7-9 and TRBJ1-1): DTGVSQNPRHKITKRGQNVTFRCDPISEHNRLYWYRQTLGQGPEFLTYFQNEAQLEKSRLLSDRFSAERPKGSFSTLEIQRTEQGDSAMYLCASSFHIGGAWTEAFFGQGTRLTVV.

The rearrangement joins TRBV5-4 to TRBJ2-1, with D possibly TRBD2 on 5 matching bases. Trimming removed 0 bases from V and 2 bases from J, with 9 bases in between. There are 15 residues in the CDR3. CDR1 is SGHNT and CDR2 is YYREEE in the germline V gene (reference sequence). CDR3 region: CASSLASGPYNEQFF. The CDR3 nucleotides are TGTGCCAGCAGCTTGGCGAGCGGACCCTACAATGAGCAGTTCTTC.

The J gene is TRBJ1-4, the V gene TRBV19; 7 bases line up with TRBD1. V shed 5 bases, J shed 6 bases, and the junction held 6 bases outside the gene matches. Germline CDR1 and CDR2: LNHDA and SQIVND (reference sequence). The CDR3 is made up of 14 amino acids. CDR3 region: CASSPDRWDEKLFF. The DNA of the CDR3 is TGTGCCAGTAGTCCGGACAGGTGGGATGAAAAACTGTTTTTT.

The V call is TRBV7-2, the J call TRBJ2-2, with 7 bases aligning to TRBD2. V shed 3 bases, J shed 8 bases, and the junction held 12 bases outside the gene matches. Germline CDR1 is SGHTA and CDR2 is FQGNSA. The CDR3 has 16 amino acids. The CDR3, as DNA: TGTGCCAGCAGCTTTCGCCGGGGGGTCGCATTAGGGGAGCTGTTTTTT. Its protein is CASSFRRGVALGELFF.

The CDR3 DNA reads TGTGCCAGCAGCTTGCAAGGGGGCCTGAATGAAAAACTGTTTTTT. This gives the protein CASSLQGGLNEKLFF. The gene calls are TRBV5-5 and TRBJ1-4; the match to TRBD1 covers 7 bases. The CDR3 is made up of 15 amino acids. CDR1 and CDR2 (germline): SGHKS, YYEKEE (reference sequence). V was pared by 1 base and J by 5 bases, with 5 bases of the junction left unmatched.

CDR3 region: CAWRLTVSYEQYF. The CDR3 DNA is TGTGCCTGGAGGCTCACAGTCTCCTACGAGCAGTACTTC. The chain couples TRBV30 to TRBJ2-7; D gene unclear. V was trimmed by 3 bases and J by 0 bases, leaving 9 bases between them. This CDR3 comprises 13 residues. Germline V gene lookup returns CDR1 GTSNPN and CDR2 SVGIG (reference sequence).

The chain recombines TRBV30 with TRBJ2-3; D is perhaps TRBD2 (6 bases). Germline V lookup: CDR1 GTSNPN, CDR2 SVGIG (reference sequence). This CDR3 contains 17 residues. Trimming left V 3 bases short and J 3 bases short, with 22 bases between. For the CDR3, the DNA is TGTGCCTGGAGCACCAGATGGGGGGATCCTACGACAGATACGCAGTATTTT. It yields the protein CAWSTRWGDPTTDTQYF.

The chain has TRBV7-2 and TRBJ1-2, with 9 bases matching TRBD1. Unmatched junction bases numbered 10, after V lost 6 bases and J lost 8 bases. This CDR3 spans 14 amino acids. CDR1 SGHTA and CDR2 FQGNSA come from the germline V gene. CDR3 DNA sequence: TGTGCCAGCAGATCGACAGGGGGGACCCGGGGCTACACCTTC. It yields the protein CASRSTGGTRGYTF.

V and J are TRBV7-6 and TRBJ2-3; 15 bases agree with TRBD2. Per the germline V gene, CDR1 is SGHVS and CDR2 is FNYEAQ. V gave up 3 bases and J gave up 2 bases; unmatched junction bases: 6. The CDR3 contains 18 residues. The CDR3 DNA reads as TGTGCCAGCAGCTTGGGGACTAGCGGGGGGAGATACACAGATACGCAGTATTTT. Translated: CASSLGTSGGRYTDTQYF.

This chain joins TRBV29-1 and TRBJ1-5; D call uncertain. The V end was cut by 6 bases, the J end by 3 bases, with 15 bases between. This CDR3 has 14 residues. Per the germline V gene, CDR1 is SQVTM and CDR2 is ANQGSEA. For the CDR3, the DNA is TGCAGCGTGGTTGACACAGCCTTCAATCAGCCCCAGCATTTT. It specifies CSVVDTAFNQPQHF.

J is TRBJ1-4 and V is TRBV10-3; TRBD1 might be the D (6 bases). Germline CDR1 and CDR2: ENHRY and SYGVKD. The CDR3 has 15 residues. Trimming cost V 6 bases and J 5 bases, with 16 bases left between them. The CDR3 DNA reads TGTGCCATCAGCCGAGACAGGCGCTCGAATGAAAAACTGTTTTTT. This gives the protein CAISRDRRSNEKLFF.

This clone has only a few counts. The chain couples TRBV28 to TRBJ1-5; D is perhaps TRBD1 (6 bases). This CDR3 is built from 16 residues. The germline V gene has CDR1 MDHEN and CDR2 SYDVKM. V was trimmed by 1 base and J by 1 base, leaving 11 bases between them. In DNA form, the CDR3 reads TGTGCCAGCAGTTTATTCGATACAGGGAGCAATCAGCCCCAGCATTTT. This encodes CASSLFDTGSNQPQHF.

The chain is built from TRBV6-4 and TRBJ1-5; 8 nucleotides agree with TRBD1. The trim removed 6 bases at V and 2 bases at J, leaving 6 bases unmatched. Germline assignment: CDR1 MRHNA and CDR2 SNTAGT. The CDR3 extends over 15 amino acids. The CDR3 protein is CASSAEQGGNQPQHF. CDR3 nucleotide sequence: TGTGCCAGCAGCGCCGAACAGGGGGGCAATCAGCCCCAGCATTTT.

The genes are TRBV4-3 and TRBJ1-2; D perhaps matches TRBD1 (5 bases). The V gene's germline CDR1 is LGHNA and CDR2 YSLEER. This CDR3 has 15 residues. V lost 0 bases, J lost 8 bases, and 16 bases lay in between. The CDR3 reads CASSQEVQDIRGYTF. CDR3 bases: TGCGCCAGCAGCCAAGAGGTTCAGGACATCCGCGGCTACACCTTC.

The V gene is TRBV10-3, the J gene TRBJ2-7; weak D call: TRBD1 (7 bases). V was clipped by 8 bases and J by 4 bases, with 15 bases between them. The CDR3 covers 13 residues. Per the germline V gene, CDR1 is ENHRY and CDR2 is SYGVKD. The CDR3 sequence is CAIGTAGGYEQYF. DNA of the CDR3: TGTGCCATCGGAACGGCAGGGGGGTACGAGCAGTACTTC.

The gene calls are TRBV7-9 and TRBJ1-3; D remains ambiguous. The CDR3 totals 12 residues. Trimming shortened V by 5 bases and J by 7 bases, and 9 bases separated the two germline ends. The germline V gene has CDR1 SEHNR and CDR2 FQNEAQ (reference sequence). CDR3 bases: TGTGCCAGCAGCCGTGTCCCCAACACCATATATTTT. Its translation is CASSRVPNTIYF.